This T cell receptor (beta chain) was recorded in a study of blood T cell repertoires in COVID-19. Study details: The origin of the acute and convalescent COVID-19 samples was the United States, Italy and Spain. PBMCs, B-cell-depleted T cells, or T cells were the source of the cDNA or gDNA that made up the material.

Data came from immunoSEQ multiplex PCR; TCRdb stores just in-frame clones and leaves some out. The profile covers tens of thousands of clones, with 75% to 90% appearing a single time and about 15% taken by the ten largest. The CDR3 covers 17 residues. Germline CDR1 SGHNT, CDR2 YYREEE (reference sequence). V lost 4 bases to trimming and J lost 0 bases; unmatched junction nucleotides: 8. This clonotype was obtained from a woman of 80 years or more with active or convalescent COVID-19. The specimen sequenced was peripheral blood. The chain links TRBV5-4 to TRBJ2-3, with TRBD2 identical over 10 bases. The CDR3 bases are TGTGCCAGCAGCGTCTCTCTAGCGGGGGCTAGCACAGATACGCAGTATTTT. Its translation: CASSVSLAGASTDTQYF.